Below, one T cell receptor (beta chain) is given with its context. Its cognate antigen is unknown. Both 60 Vbeta primers and 13 Jbeta primers went into the PCR. Assay used: immunoSEQ multiplex PCR; TCRdb lists only in-frame clones, some missing. In the table there are more than 80,000 clones, about two thirds of which are singletons. The record originates from a study of cytomegalovirus exposure and HLA in healthy donors. Study-level background: Unique TCRs from HLA-typed donors, around 93 million of them, were held in an early data release.

Per the germline V gene, CDR1 is GTSNPN and CDR2 is SVGIG (reference sequence). The CDR3 sequence is 13 residues long. The ends were cut back, 0 bases at V and 4 bases at J, with 9 bases in the middle. Findings and limits, study-wide: It was shown in a later analysis that HLA-associated TCR beta chains were more clonally expanded than other, equally common chains. It was taken for granted in presence/absence analyses that sequencing depth across donors was roughly uniform. An analysis that came later showed most CMV-associated TCR beta chains appearing HLA-restricted.

The chain combines TRBV30 with TRBJ2-5; tentatively, D is TRBD2 (5 bases). The sample comprised PBMCs. The TCR sequence derives from a female donor in good health and CMV-seronegative. CDR3 sequence reads: CAWSVRGLETQYF. The CDR3 DNA reads as TGTGCCTGGAGTGTACGAGGGCTAGAGACCCAGTACTTC.